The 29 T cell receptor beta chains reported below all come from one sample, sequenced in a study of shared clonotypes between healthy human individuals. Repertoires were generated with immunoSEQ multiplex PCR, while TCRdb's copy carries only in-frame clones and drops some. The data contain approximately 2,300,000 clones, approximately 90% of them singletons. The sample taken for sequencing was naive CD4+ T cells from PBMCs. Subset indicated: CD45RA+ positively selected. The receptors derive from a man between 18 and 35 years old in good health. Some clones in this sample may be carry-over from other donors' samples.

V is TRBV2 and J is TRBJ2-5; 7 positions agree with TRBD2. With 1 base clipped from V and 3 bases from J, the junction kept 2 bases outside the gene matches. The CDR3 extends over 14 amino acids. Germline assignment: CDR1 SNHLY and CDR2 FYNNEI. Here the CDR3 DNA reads TGTGCCAGCAGTGAAGGCGGGAGCGAAGAGACCCAGTACTTC. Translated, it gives CASSEGGSEETQYF.

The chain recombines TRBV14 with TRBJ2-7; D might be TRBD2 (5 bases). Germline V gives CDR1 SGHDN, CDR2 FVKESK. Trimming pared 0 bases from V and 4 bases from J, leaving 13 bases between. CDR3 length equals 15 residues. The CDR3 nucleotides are TGTGCCAGCAGCCAAGAAGGGAGAAGGATTTACGAGCAGTACTTC. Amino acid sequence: CASSQEGRRIYEQYF.

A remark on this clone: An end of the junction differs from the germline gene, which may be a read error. The CDR3 coding sequence is TGCAGTGCTAGAGATACGAGGCTACTTCACTTC. It yields the protein CSARDTRLLHF. This chain joins TRBV20-1 and TRBJ2-5; no clear D. The CDR3 contains 11 residues. Germline loops: CDR1 DFQATT, CDR2 SNEGSKA (reference sequence).

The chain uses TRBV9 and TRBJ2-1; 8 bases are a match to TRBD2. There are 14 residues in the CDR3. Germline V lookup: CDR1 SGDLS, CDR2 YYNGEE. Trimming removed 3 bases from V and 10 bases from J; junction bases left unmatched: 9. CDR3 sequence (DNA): TGTGCCAGCAGCGCCACCGGACTAGCACCCGAGCAGTTCTTC. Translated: CASSATGLAPEQFF.

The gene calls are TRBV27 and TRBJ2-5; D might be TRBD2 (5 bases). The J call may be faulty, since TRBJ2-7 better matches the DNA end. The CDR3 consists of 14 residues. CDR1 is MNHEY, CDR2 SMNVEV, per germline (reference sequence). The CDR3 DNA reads TGTGCCAGCAGTTTAAGAATGAGGGTCCGCGAGCAGTACTTC. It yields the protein CASSLRMRVREQYF.

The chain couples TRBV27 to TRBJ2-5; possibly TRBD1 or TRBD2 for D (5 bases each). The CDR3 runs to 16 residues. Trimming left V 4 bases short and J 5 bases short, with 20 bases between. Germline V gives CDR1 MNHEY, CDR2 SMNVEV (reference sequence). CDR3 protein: CASSSLTGTLGETQYF. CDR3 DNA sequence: TGTGCCAGCAGTTCCCTCACCGGGACCCTGGGGGAGACCCAGTACTTC.

The DNA for the CDR3 is TGTGCCAGTAGTAGGACCGGGACTAGCGGGAGGAAAACCAATGAGCAGTTCTTC. This translates into CASSRTGTSGRKTNEQFF. The chain recombines TRBV19 with TRBJ2-1; the match to TRBD2 covers 15 bases. The germline V gene encodes CDR1 LNHDA and CDR2 SQIVND (reference sequence). V dropped 4 bases and J dropped 6; count of bases not matched to a gene: 10. The CDR3 spans 18 residues.

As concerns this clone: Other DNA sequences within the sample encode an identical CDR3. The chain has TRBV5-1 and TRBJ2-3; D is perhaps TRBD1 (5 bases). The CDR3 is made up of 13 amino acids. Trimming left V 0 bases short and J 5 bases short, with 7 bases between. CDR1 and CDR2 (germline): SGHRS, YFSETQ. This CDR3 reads CASSLGGQDTQYF. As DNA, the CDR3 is TGCGCCAGCAGCTTGGGGGGCCAAGATACGCAGTATTTT.

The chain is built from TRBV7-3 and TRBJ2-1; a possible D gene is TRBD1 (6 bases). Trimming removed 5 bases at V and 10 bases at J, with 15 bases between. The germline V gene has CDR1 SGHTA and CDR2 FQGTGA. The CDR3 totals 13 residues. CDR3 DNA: TGTGCCAGCAGCCCTGCCGTTGGGACAGAGCAGTTCTTC. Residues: CASSPAVGTEQFF.

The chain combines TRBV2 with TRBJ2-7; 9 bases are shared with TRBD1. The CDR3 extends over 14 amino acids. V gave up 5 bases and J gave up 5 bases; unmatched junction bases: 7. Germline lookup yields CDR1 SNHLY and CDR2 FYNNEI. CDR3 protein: CASSRDREAHEQYF. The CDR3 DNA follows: TGTGCCAGCAGTAGGGACAGGGAGGCCCACGAGCAGTACTTC. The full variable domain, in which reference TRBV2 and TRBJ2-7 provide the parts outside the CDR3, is EPEVTQTPSHQVTQMGQEVILRCVPISNHLYFYWYRQILGQKVEFLVSFYNNEISEKSEIFDDQFSVERPDGSNFTLKIRSTKLEDSAMYFCASSRDREAHEQYFGPGTRLTVT.

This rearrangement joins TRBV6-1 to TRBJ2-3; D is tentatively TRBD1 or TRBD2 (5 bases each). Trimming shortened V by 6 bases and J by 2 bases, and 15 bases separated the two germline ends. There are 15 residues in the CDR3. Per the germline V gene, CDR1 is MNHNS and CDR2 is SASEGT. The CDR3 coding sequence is TGTGCCAGCAGAACCGGGACGGGCTACACAGATACGCAGTATTTT. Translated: CASRTGTGYTDTQYF.

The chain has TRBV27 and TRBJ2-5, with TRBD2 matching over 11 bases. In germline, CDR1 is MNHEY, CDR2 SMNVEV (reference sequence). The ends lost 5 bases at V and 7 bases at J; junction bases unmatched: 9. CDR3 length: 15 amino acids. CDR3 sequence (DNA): TGTGCCAGCAGTAAATTACTAGCGGGAGAGGGGACCCAGTACTTC. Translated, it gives CASSKLLAGEGTQYF.

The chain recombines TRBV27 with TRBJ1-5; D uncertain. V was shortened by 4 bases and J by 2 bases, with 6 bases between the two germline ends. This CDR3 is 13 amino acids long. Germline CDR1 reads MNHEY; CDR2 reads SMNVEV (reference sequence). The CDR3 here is CASSWVGNQPQHF. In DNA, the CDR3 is TGTGCCAGCAGTTGGGTGGGCAATCAGCCCCAGCATTTT.

The CDR3 DNA reads TGTGCCACCCTCTCGGGGGGGCTCACCGGGGAGCTGTTTTTT. Amino acid sequence: CATLSGGLTGELFF. The rearrangement joins TRBV28 to TRBJ2-2, with TRBD2 identical over 8 bases. There are 14 residues in the CDR3. With V trimmed by 10 bases and J by 4 bases, 8 bases remained unmatched. Germline CDR1 reads MDHEN; CDR2 reads SYDVKM.

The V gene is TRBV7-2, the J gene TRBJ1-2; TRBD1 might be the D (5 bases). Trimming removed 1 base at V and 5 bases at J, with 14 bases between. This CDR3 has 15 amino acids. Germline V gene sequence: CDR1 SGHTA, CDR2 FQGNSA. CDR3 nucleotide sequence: TGTGCCAGCAGCTTAGAGTGGGGGGATTTGTATGGCTACACCTTC. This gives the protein CASSLEWGDLYGYTF.

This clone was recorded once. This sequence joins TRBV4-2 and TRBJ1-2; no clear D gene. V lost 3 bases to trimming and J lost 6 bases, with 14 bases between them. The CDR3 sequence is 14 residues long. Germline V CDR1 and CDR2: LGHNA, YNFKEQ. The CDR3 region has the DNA TGTGCCAGCAGCCAGGGCCAGGTTGTAGATGGCTACACCTTC. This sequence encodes CASSQGQVVDGYTF.

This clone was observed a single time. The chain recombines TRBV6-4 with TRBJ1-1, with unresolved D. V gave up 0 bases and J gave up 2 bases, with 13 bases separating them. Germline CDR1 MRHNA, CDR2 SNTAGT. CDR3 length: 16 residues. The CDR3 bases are TGTGCCAGCAGTGACTCATGGTGGCAGGACAACACTGAAGCTTTCTTT. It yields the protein CASSDSWWQDNTEAFF.

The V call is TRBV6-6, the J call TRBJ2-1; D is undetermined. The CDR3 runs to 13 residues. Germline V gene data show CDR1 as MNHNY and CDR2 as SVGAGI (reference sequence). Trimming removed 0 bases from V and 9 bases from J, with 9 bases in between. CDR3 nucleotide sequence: TGTGCCAGCAGTTACTCGATCTGGAGTGAGCAGTTCTTC. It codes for CASSYSIWSEQFF.

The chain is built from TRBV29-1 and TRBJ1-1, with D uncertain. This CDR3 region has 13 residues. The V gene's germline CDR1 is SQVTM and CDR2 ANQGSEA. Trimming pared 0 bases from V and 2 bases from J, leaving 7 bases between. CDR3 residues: CSVEDAGNTEAFF. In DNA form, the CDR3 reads TGCAGCGTTGAAGATGCGGGAAACACTGAAGCTTTCTTT.

The CDR3: CASSLNFGQAVNEQFF. CDR3 in DNA: TGTGCCAGCAGCTTAAATTTTGGACAGGCAGTTAATGAGCAGTTCTTC. The chain uses TRBV7-6 and TRBJ2-1; TRBD1 aligns across 7 bases. Trimming took 2 bases from V and 7 from J; bases not matched to a gene: 11. Looked up from germline, CDR1 is SGHVS and CDR2 is FNYEAQ. CDR3 length: 16 residues.

The CDR3 sequence is CASSVGGQGRGEQYF. Written as DNA, the CDR3 is TGTGCCAGCAGCGTAGGGGGACAGGGACGTGGCGAGCAGTACTTC. This chain uses TRBV9 with TRBJ2-7; 9 bases match TRBD1. The V segment lost 0 bases and the J segment 6 bases; nucleotides outside the gene matches: 7. From germline, CDR1 is SGDLS and CDR2 YYNGEE. This CDR3 spans 15 amino acids. The full variable domain, in which reference TRBV9 and TRBJ2-7 provide the parts outside the CDR3, is DSGVTQTPKHLITATGQRVTLRCSPRSGDLSVYWYQQSLDQGLQFLIQYYNGEERAKGNILERFSAQQFPDLHSELNLSSLELGDSALYFCASSVGGQGRGEQYFGPGTRLTVT.

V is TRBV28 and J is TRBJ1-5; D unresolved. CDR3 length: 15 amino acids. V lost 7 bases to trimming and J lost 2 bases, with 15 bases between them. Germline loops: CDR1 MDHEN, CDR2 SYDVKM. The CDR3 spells CASMGRGSGNQPQHF. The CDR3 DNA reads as TGTGCCAGCATGGGTCGGGGTAGCGGCAATCAGCCCCAGCATTTT. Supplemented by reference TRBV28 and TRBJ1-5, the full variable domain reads DVKVTQSSRYLVKRTGEKVFLECVQDMDHENMFWYRQDPGLGLRLIYFSYDVKMKEKGDIPEGYSVSREKKERFSLILESASTNQTSMYLCASMGRGSGNQPQHFGDGTRLSIL.

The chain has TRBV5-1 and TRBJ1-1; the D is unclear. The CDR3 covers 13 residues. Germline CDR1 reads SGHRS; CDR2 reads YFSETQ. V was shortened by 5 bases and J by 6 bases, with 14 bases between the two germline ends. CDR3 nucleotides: TGCGCCAGCAGTTCTAATTTGGGCGCTGAAGCTTTCTTT. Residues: CASSSNLGAEAFF. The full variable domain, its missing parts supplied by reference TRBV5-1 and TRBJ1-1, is KAGVTQTPRYLIKTRGQQVTLSCSPISGHRSVSWYQQTPGQGLQFLFEYFSETQRNKGNFPGRFSGRQFSNSRSEMNVSTLELGDSALYLCASSSNLGAEAFFGQGTRLTVV.

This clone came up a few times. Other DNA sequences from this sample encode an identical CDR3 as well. CDR3 DNA: TGTGCCAGCAGCTTAGCAGGCACAGATACGCAGTATTTT. It codes for CASSLAGTDTQYF. The chain uses TRBV11-2 and TRBJ2-3, with no clear D. CDR3 length: 13 amino acids. CDR1 and CDR2 from the germline V gene are SGHAT and FQNNGV. The V gene lost 1 base and the J gene lost 1 base, with 3 bases spanning the gap.

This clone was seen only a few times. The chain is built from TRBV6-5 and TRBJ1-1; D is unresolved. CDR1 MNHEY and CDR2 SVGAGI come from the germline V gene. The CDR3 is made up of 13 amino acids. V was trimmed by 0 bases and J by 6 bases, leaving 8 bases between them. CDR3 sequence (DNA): TGTGCCAGCAGTTACTCGTACAGATCTGAAGCTTTCTTT. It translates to CASSYSYRSEAFF.

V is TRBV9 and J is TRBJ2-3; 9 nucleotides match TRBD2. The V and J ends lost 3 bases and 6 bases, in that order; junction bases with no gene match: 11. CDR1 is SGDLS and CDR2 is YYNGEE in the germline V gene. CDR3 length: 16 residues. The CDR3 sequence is CASSGGGRAIPDTQYF. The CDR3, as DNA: TGTGCCAGCAGCGGAGGCGGGAGGGCAATTCCGGATACGCAGTATTTT.

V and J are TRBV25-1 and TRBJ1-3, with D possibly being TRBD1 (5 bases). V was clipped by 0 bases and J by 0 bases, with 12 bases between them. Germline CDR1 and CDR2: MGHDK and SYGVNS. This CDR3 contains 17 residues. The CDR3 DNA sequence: TGTGCCAGCAGTGAATATTTTCAGGGAGGCTCTGGAAACACCATATATTTT. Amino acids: CASSEYFQGGSGNTIYF.

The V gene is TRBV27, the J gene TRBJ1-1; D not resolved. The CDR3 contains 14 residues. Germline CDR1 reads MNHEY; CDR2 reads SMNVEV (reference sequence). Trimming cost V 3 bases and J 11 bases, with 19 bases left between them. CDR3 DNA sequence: TGTGCCAGCAGTTTTTCCGGTTGGAGTAGTAGGGCTTTCTTT. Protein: CASSFSGWSSRAFF.

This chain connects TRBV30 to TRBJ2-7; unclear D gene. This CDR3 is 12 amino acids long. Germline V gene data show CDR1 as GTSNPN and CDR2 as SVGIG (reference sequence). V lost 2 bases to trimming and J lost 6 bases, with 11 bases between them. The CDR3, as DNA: TGTGCCTGGAGTCGGGCAGGTGGCGAGCAGTACTTC. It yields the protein CAWSRAGGEQYF.